These 12 T cell receptor beta chains were all obtained from the same sample, sequenced in a study of blood T cell repertoires in COVID-19. Method: immunoSEQ multiplex PCR; TCRdb's copy keeps in-frame clones and lacks some. The table records under 80,000 clones, 80% to 95% of them present only once. The sample was peripheral blood. Receptors originate from a human donor in a cohort sampled during active COVID-19.

This clone was found once. The chain has TRBV27 and TRBJ2-7, with TRBD1 as a possible D gene (7 bases). V gave up 2 bases and J gave up 3 bases, with 14 bases separating them. The CDR3 is 15 residues long. Germline V gene sequence: CDR1 MNHEY, CDR2 SMNVEV (reference sequence). The CDR3 sequence is CASSLQTGTFYEQYF. The CDR3 DNA reads TGTGCCAGCAGTTTACAGACAGGGACTTTCTACGAGCAGTACTTC.

The V gene is TRBV19, the J gene TRBJ2-2, with 8 bases that match TRBD1. V lost 5 bases, J lost 0 bases, and 11 bases stayed unmatched. The CDR3 is 18 amino acids. CDR1 is LNHDA and CDR2 is SQIVND in the germline V gene (reference sequence). Written as DNA, the CDR3 is TGTGCCAGTAGTTTCGGGAGTCGGGACAGGACGAACACCGGGGAGCTGTTTTTT. Its translation: CASSFGSRDRTNTGELFF.

The chain carries TRBV7-2 and TRBJ2-7; a weak D match, TRBD2 (6 bases). Germline loops: CDR1 SGHTA, CDR2 FQGNSA. The V and J ends lost 3 bases and 6 bases respectively, with 24 bases between them. The CDR3 extends over 17 amino acids. CDR3 nucleotide sequence: TGTGCCAGCAGCTTTTGGGAGCGGGTAGGGTTGCTTCGCGAGCAGTACTTC. It is translated as CASSFWERVGLLREQYF.

The rearrangement links TRBV4-2 to TRBJ2-3; 7 bases match TRBD1. From germline, CDR1 is LGHNA and CDR2 YNFKEQ. The CDR3 runs 17 residues. V dropped 2 bases and J dropped 5; count of bases not matched to a gene: 13. CDR3 DNA: TGTGCCAGCAGCCAAAGTCCCCGACAGGGAGTGGGAGATACGCAGTATTTT. Translating gives CASSQSPRQGVGDTQYF.

The chain recombines TRBV7-2 with TRBJ2-5; 13 nucleotides align to TRBD2. With V trimmed by 6 bases and J by 5 bases, 9 bases remained unmatched. The CDR3 sequence is 16 residues long. Germline lookup yields CDR1 SGHTA and CDR2 FQGNSA. The DNA of the CDR3 is TGTGCCAGCAGTTCAGGACTAGCGGGGGCCGGGGAGACCCAGTACTTC. Residues: CASSSGLAGAGETQYF.

The J gene is TRBJ1-5, the V gene TRBV27, with a weak D call TRBD1 (5 bases). V was clipped by 6 bases and J by 1 base, with 10 bases between them. Germline V gene lookup returns CDR1 MNHEY and CDR2 SMNVEV (reference sequence). CDR3 length: 14 residues. Here the CDR3 reads CASRLTASNQPQHF. CDR3 DNA: TGTGCCAGCAGGCTGACAGCGAGCAATCAGCCCCAGCATTTT.

This chain connects TRBV14 to TRBJ2-1, with 11 nucleotides matching TRBD2. The CDR3 is 19 amino acids. Germline V gene lookup returns CDR1 SGHDN and CDR2 FVKESK. V gave up 6 bases and J gave up 7 bases; unmatched junction bases: 20. CDR3 residues: CASRRGLAGHKNAFNEQFF. The CDR3 DNA follows: TGTGCCAGCAGACGCGGACTAGCGGGCCACAAGAACGCGTTTAATGAGCAGTTCTTC.

V and J are TRBV18 and TRBJ2-2; tentative D call: TRBD1 (5 bases). V lost 4 bases, J lost 3 bases, and 9 bases lay in between. The CDR3 totals 14 residues. The germline gives CDR1 KGHSH, CDR2 LQKENI. The CDR3 bases are TGTGCCAGCTCACTCCAGACAGACACCGGGGAGCTGTTTTTT. This gives the protein CASSLQTDTGELFF.

The rearrangement links TRBV19 to TRBJ2-2; 10 bases match TRBD2. Germline V gene lookup returns CDR1 LNHDA and CDR2 SQIVND (reference sequence). V was clipped by 6 bases and J by 2 bases; unmatched bases: 21. This CDR3 has 21 amino acids. The CDR3 spells CASRPPRPSGGIEINTGELFF. In nucleotides, the CDR3 is TGTGCCAGTAGACCTCCCCGTCCTAGCGGGGGCATAGAAATAAACACCGGGGAGCTGTTTTTT. The full variable domain, with the rest looked up from reference TRBV19 and TRBJ2-2, is DGGITQSPKYLFRKEGQNVTLSCEQNLNHDAMYWYRQDPGQGLRLIYYSQIVNDFQKGDIAEGYSVSREKKESFPLTVTSAQKNPTAFYLCASRPPRPSGGIEINTGELFFGEGSRLTVL.

With regard to this clone: One end of the junction is discordant with germline, which a read error may explain. The chain has TRBV23-1 and TRBJ1-4, with 7 bases fitting TRBD1. TRBV23-1 is flagged as an ORF with uncertain function. The CDR3 is 10 amino acids. This CDR3 is CASSPDREVF. CDR3 coding DNA: TGCGCCAGCAGTCCCGACAGGGAGGTTTTT.

The gene calls are TRBV4-3 and TRBJ2-1; D perhaps matches TRBD2 (5 bases). The V gene's germline CDR1 is LGHNA and CDR2 YSLEER. The CDR3 has 15 residues. Trimming shortened V by 1 base and J by 6 bases, and 13 bases separated the two germline ends. As DNA, the CDR3 is TGCGCCAGCAGCCAAGGGTTCGGGAAGGCCAATGAGCAGTTCTTC. Its translation is CASSQGFGKANEQFF.

The chain carries TRBV5-4 and TRBJ1-4; TRBD1 matches 9 bases. CDR3 length equals 15 residues. The V gene end was trimmed by 3 bases and the J gene end by 6 bases; junction bases not matched to a gene: 6. CDR1 and CDR2 from the germline V gene are SGHNT and YYREEE (reference sequence). The CDR3 bases are TGTGCCAGCAGCTCCCCGACAGGGGGGCATGAAAAACTGTTTTTT. Protein sequence: CASSSPTGGHEKLFF.